Following are 4 T cell receptor beta chains from one sample sequenced in a study of shared clonotypes between healthy human individuals. Measured with immunoSEQ multiplex PCR; TCRdb has only the in-frame clones, and not every one. The sample consists of approximately 710,000 clones, 90% of them appearing once. The specimen was memory CD8+ T cells from PBMCs. The subset denotes: CD45RO+ cells pooled with CCR7-negative TemRA cells. The source of these receptors is a young man in good health. Some clones in this sample may be carry-over from other donors' samples.

This clone appeared a few times. The chain carries TRBV27 and TRBJ2-2; 12 bases match TRBD1. The V gene's germline CDR1 is MNHEY and CDR2 SMNVEV (reference sequence). Germline trimming cut 5 bases from V and 8 bases from J; bases unmatched to any gene: 9. This CDR3 is 16 amino acids long. CDR3 sequence reads: CASSPRDRGLSGELFF. Written as DNA, the CDR3 is TGTGCCAGCAGTCCTCGGGACAGGGGGCTATCAGGGGAGCTGTTTTTT.

The chain joins TRBV9 to TRBJ1-2; 7 bases align to TRBD1. After removal of 0 bases from V and 4 bases from J, the junction contained 12 bases not matched to a gene. The CDR3 is 17 amino acids. Per germline, CDR1 SGDLS and CDR2 YYNGEE. This CDR3 is CASSVDGSGGSIYGYTF. CDR3 DNA sequence: TGTGCCAGCAGCGTAGATGGGTCAGGGGGATCTATCTATGGCTACACCTTC.

The chain is built from TRBV11-2 and TRBJ2-7; D perhaps matches TRBD1 (6 bases). The germline V and J ends were trimmed by 0 bases and 2 bases, with 8 bases remaining between them. Germline V CDR1 and CDR2: SGHAT, FQNNGV. The length of the CDR3 is 14 residues. The CDR3 is CASSLEWTAYEQYF. The CDR3 DNA reads TGTGCCAGCAGCTTAGAATGGACAGCCTACGAGCAGTACTTC.

The chain couples TRBV7-8 to TRBJ2-7; no clear D. CDR1 is SGHVS and CDR2 is FQNEAQ in the germline V gene. CDR3 length equals 15 residues. The germline V and J ends were trimmed by 1 base and 1 base, with 11 bases remaining between them. CDR3 region: CASSLGLPESYEQYF. CDR3 nucleotide sequence: TGTGCCAGCAGCTTAGGCTTACCCGAGTCCTACGAGCAGTACTTC.